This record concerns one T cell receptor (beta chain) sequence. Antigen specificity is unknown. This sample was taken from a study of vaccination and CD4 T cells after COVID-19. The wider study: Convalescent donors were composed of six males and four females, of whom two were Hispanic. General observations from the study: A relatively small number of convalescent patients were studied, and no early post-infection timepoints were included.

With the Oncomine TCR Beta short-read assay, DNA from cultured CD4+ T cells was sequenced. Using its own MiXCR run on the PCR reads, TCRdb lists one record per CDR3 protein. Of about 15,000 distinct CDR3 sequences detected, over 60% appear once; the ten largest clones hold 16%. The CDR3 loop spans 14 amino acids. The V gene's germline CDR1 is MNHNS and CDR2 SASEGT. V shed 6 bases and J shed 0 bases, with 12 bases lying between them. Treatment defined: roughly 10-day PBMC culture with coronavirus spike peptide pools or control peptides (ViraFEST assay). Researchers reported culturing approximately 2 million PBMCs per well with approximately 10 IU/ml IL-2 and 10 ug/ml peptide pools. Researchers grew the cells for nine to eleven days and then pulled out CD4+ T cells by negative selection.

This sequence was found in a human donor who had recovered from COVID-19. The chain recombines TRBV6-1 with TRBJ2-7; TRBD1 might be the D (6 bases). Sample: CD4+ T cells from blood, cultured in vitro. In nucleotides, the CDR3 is TGTGCCAGCAGAGGGGACACAAACTCCTACGAGCAGTACTTC. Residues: CASRGDTNSYEQYF.